Listed here are 16 T cell receptor beta chains from one sample, sequenced in a study of control samples from healthy donors and cancer patients. Only in-frame clones appear in the TCRdb table, and some are missing; sequencing was by immunoSEQ multiplex PCR. The sample records 100,000 to 150,000 clones, around 92% being singletons. Source material: PBMCs. These receptors all stem from a man aged 50 to 60 with head and neck cancer.

Of note for this clone: The identical CDR3 is also encoded by other nucleotide sequences in the sample. The chain uses TRBV19 and TRBJ1-1; a weak D match, TRBD1 (5 bases). Germline V CDR1 and CDR2: LNHDA, SQIVND (reference sequence). Trimming pared 5 bases from V and 1 base from J, leaving 11 bases between. The CDR3 has 14 residues. CDR3 loop: CASSPGPGNTEAFF. The CDR3 nucleotides read TGTGCCAGTAGTCCGGGACCGGGGAACACTGAAGCTTTCTTT.

The rearrangement links TRBV27 to TRBJ1-1; tentative D call: TRBD1 (6 bases). The germline V gene has CDR1 MNHEY and CDR2 SMNVEV (reference sequence). The CDR3 covers 14 residues. Between the trimmed V and J ends, which lost 5 bases and 1 base, there was a span of 11 bases. CDR3 DNA: TGTGCCAGCAGTAGCGGGGGCAGGAACACTGAAGCTTTCTTT. As protein: CASSSGGRNTEAFF.

The chain combines TRBV6-5 with TRBJ1-6; D call uncertain. The CDR3 covers 14 residues. Trimming took off 6 bases at V and 6 bases at J, with 12 bases between the two ends. The germline CDR1 and CDR2 sequences are MNHEY and SVGAGI. CDR3 nucleotides: TGTGCCAGCAGCCTAAGGGATGGTAATTCACCCCTCCACTTT. Encoded protein: CASSLRDGNSPLHF.

Regarding this clone: This sample includes further DNA sequences coding for the same CDR3. J is TRBJ2-2 and V is TRBV11-2; the D gene is possibly TRBD2 (5 bases). Trimming took 0 bases from V and 7 from J, leaving 6 bases between them. The CDR3 totals 13 residues. The germline V gene has CDR1 SGHAT and CDR2 FQNNGV. CDR3 sequence (DNA): TGTGCCAGCAGCTTAGAGGCGGGCGGGGAGCTGTTTTTT. Translated, it gives CASSLEAGGELFF. The full variable domain, its missing parts supplied by reference TRBV11-2 and TRBJ2-2, is EAGVAQSPRYKIIEKRQSVAFWCNPISGHATLYWYQQILGQGPKLLIQFQNNGVVDDSQLPKDRFSAERLKGVDSTLKIQPAKLEDSAVYLCASSLEAGGELFFGEGSRLTVL.

J is TRBJ2-1 and V is TRBV6-5; the match to TRBD1 covers 7 bases. This CDR3 has 14 amino acids. Germline V gives CDR1 MNHEY, CDR2 SVGAGI. J was trimmed by 9 bases and V by 0 bases; bases with no gene match: 5. The CDR3 DNA follows: TGTGCCAGCAGTTACTCGAGGGGGCCTGGTGAGCAGTTCTTC. Protein: CASSYSRGPGEQFF.

The rearrangement uses TRBV29-1 and TRBJ1-3; D is undetermined. Looked up from germline, CDR1 is SQVTM and CDR2 is ANQGSEA. V was pared by 2 bases and J by 3 bases, with 8 bases between. The CDR3 covers 13 residues. The CDR3: CSVETTLGNTIYF. For the CDR3, the DNA is TGCAGCGTTGAAACAACACTTGGAAACACCATATATTTT.

V is TRBV11-2 and J is TRBJ1-5; D not resolved. Trimming pared 0 bases from V and 7 bases from J, leaving 7 bases between. CDR1 is SGHAT, CDR2 FQNNGV, per germline. This CDR3 is built from 13 residues. In nucleotides, the CDR3 is TGTGCCAGCAGCTTAGAAAATTTACAGCCCCAGCATTTT. Encoded protein: CASSLENLQPQHF.

The chain links TRBV11-2 to TRBJ2-1; no clear D gene. The CDR3 totals 12 residues. Germline values: CDR1 SGHAT, CDR2 FQNNGV. Trimming removed 2 bases from V and 10 bases from J, with 9 bases in between. CDR3 DNA sequence: TGTGCCAGCAGCTTAAGCTTTGTAGAGCAGTTCTTC. Residues: CASSLSFVEQFF. The whole variable domain, remainder taken from reference TRBV11-2 and TRBJ2-1, is EAGVAQSPRYKIIEKRQSVAFWCNPISGHATLYWYQQILGQGPKLLIQFQNNGVVDDSQLPKDRFSAERLKGVDSTLKIQPAKLEDSAVYLCASSLSFVEQFFGPGTRLTVL.

This rearrangement joins TRBV11-2 to TRBJ2-7; no clear D gene. The CDR3 spans 12 residues. Germline CDR1 and CDR2: SGHAT and FQNNGV. Deletions cut 5 bases from V and 6 bases from J, with 11 bases between. CDR3 region: CASSRSLGEQYF. CDR3 DNA sequence: TGTGCCAGCAGCAGGAGCCTGGGCGAGCAGTACTTC.

A single count supports this clone. The chain is built from TRBV30 and TRBJ2-7; D is uncertain. The CDR3 runs 14 residues. The germline CDR1 and CDR2 sequences are GTSNPN and SVGIG (reference sequence). V lost 2 bases and J 0 bases, leaving 11 bases between the germline ends. CDR3 DNA sequence: TGTGCCTGGAGTTTAGGGTTTCACTCCTACGAGCAGTACTTC. Translating gives CAWSLGFHSYEQYF. The full variable domain, with the rest looked up from reference TRBV30 and TRBJ2-7, is SQTIHQWPATLVQPVGSPLSLECTVEGTSNPNLYWYRQAAGRGLQLLFYSVGIGQISSEVPQNLSASRPQDRQFILSSKKLLLSDSGFYLCAWSLGFHSYEQYFGPGTRLTVT.

The chain couples TRBV5-1 to TRBJ2-3; no clear D. Germline CDR1 SGHRS, CDR2 YFSETQ. The V and J ends lost 3 bases and 1 base respectively, with 18 bases between them. This CDR3 is built from 17 residues. DNA of the CDR3: TGCGCCAGCAGCTCTCCGCCCCCCGTGCGTCGCACAGATACGCAGTATTTT. Translating it yields CASSSPPPVRRTDTQYF.

The chain couples TRBV10-3 to TRBJ1-2, with D perhaps matching TRBD1 (6 bases). Looked up from germline, CDR1 is ENHRY and CDR2 is SYGVKD. The CDR3 extends over 14 amino acids. V dropped 11 bases and J dropped 2 bases, with 18 bases sitting between them. CDR3 sequence: CASSPQGGNYGYTF. DNA of the CDR3: TGTGCCTCATCCCCCCAAGGGGGGAACTATGGCTACACCTTC.

V gene TRBV29-1 combines with J gene TRBJ2-7, with D possibly matching TRBD1 (6 bases). The ends were cut back, 4 bases at V and 7 bases at J, with 20 bases in the middle. Germline lookup yields CDR1 SQVTM and CDR2 ANQGSEA. The CDR3 covers 14 residues. CDR3 residues: CSVVEVTGPREQYF. The CDR3 DNA sequence: TGCAGCGTTGTAGAGGTGACAGGACCCCGAGAGCAGTACTTC.

V is TRBV7-9 and J is TRBJ2-1; TRBD1 matches at 7 bases. Germline V CDR1 and CDR2: SEHNR, FQNEAQ (reference sequence). The CDR3 totals 13 residues. The V gene end was trimmed by 5 bases and the J gene end by 15 bases; junction bases not matched to a gene: 13. The CDR3 reads CASSVQGGATPFF. CDR3 coding DNA: TGTGCCAGCAGCGTCCAAGGGGGCGCAACTCCGTTCTTC.

The chain joins TRBV9 to TRBJ2-1; a weak D match, TRBD1 (5 bases). Between the trimmed V and J ends, which lost 0 bases and 6 bases, there was a span of 13 bases. The CDR3 is 15 residues long. From germline, CDR1 is SGDLS and CDR2 YYNGEE. CDR3 coding DNA: TGTGCCAGCAGCGTAGCTACTGGCCAGGGCAATGAGCAGTTCTTC. It encodes CASSVATGQGNEQFF.

In the case of this clone: One end of the junction does not line up with germline, which may come from a read error. The rearrangement links TRBV4-1 to TRBJ1-5; D unresolved. This CDR3 spans 14 amino acids. CDR1 and CDR2 (germline): MGHRA, YSYEKL. CDR3 in amino acids: CVSSQDNWDQPQHF. The CDR3 DNA is TGCGTCAGCAGCCAAGATAACTGGGATCAGCCCCAGCATTTT.